Shown below are 13 T cell receptor beta chains from a single sample sequenced in a study of blood T cell repertoires in COVID-19. Sequencing was performed with immunoSEQ multiplex PCR; in TCRdb, only in-frame clones are kept and a portion is missing. The sample lists approximately 60,000 clones; under 95% were seen once. The material sequenced was peripheral blood. Every receptor here comes from a man aged 70-80 years with active COVID-19.

The chain joins TRBV3-1 (or the pseudogene TRBV3-2) to TRBJ2-5; TRBD1 is a possible D gene (5 bases). CDR1 and CDR2 (germline): LGHDT, YNNKEL (reference sequence). The germline V and J ends were trimmed by 3 bases and 5 bases, with 10 bases remaining between them. This CDR3 has 13 residues. The DNA for the CDR3 is TGTGCCAGCAGCCAGCTTAGGGGTGAGACCCAGTACTTC. Protein: CASSQLRGETQYF.

The chain carries TRBV6-5 and TRBJ1-6, with TRBD1 matching over 12 bases. The V gene's germline CDR1 is MNHEY and CDR2 SVGAGI. CDR3 length: 14 residues. V was pared by 6 bases and J by 14 bases, with 8 bases of the junction left unmatched. Here the CDR3 DNA reads TGTGCCAGCAGATATGGGACAGGGGGCTTCGCCCTCCACTTT. Translating it yields CASRYGTGGFALHF.

The chain combines TRBV7-9 with TRBJ2-3; 13 nucleotides agree with TRBD2. Germline loops: CDR1 SEHNR, CDR2 FQNEAQ (reference sequence). The CDR3 contains 16 residues. V shed 5 bases, J shed 5 bases, and the junction held 7 bases outside the gene matches. CDR3 sequence (DNA): TGTGCCAGCAGCCAACTAGCGGGGGGGCGGGAAGATACGCAGTATTTT. Protein product: CASSQLAGGREDTQYF. Looking up the rest from reference TRBV7-9 and TRBJ2-3 gives the full variable domain: DTGVSQNPRHKITKRGQNVTFRCDPISEHNRLYWYRQTLGQGPEFLTYFQNEAQLEKSRLLSDRFSAERPKGSFSTLEIQRTEQGDSAMYLCASSQLAGGREDTQYFGPGTRLTVL.

The rearrangement uses TRBV19 and TRBJ2-3; D is ambiguous. The germline V and J ends were trimmed by 1 base and 0 bases, with 8 bases remaining between them. The CDR3 has 15 residues. CDR1 is LNHDA, CDR2 SQIVND, per germline (reference sequence). In DNA form, the CDR3 reads TGTGCCAGTAGTATAGGATGGGCTAGCACAGATACGCAGTATTTT. Its translation is CASSIGWASTDTQYF.

V is TRBV27 and J is TRBJ2-1, with a tentative D call TRBD2 (6 bases). V was pared by 4 bases and J by 13 bases, with 17 bases between. Per germline, CDR1 MNHEY and CDR2 SMNVEV (reference sequence). This CDR3 has 13 residues. The CDR3 spells CASSSLYGSLQFF. The CDR3 DNA is TGTGCCAGCAGTTCGCTGTACGGGAGCCTTCAGTTCTTC.

CDR3 sequence reads: CATGSEAPNTQYF. The CDR3, as DNA: TGTGCCACCGGTTCGGAGGCCCCGAATACGCAGTATTTT. The chain links TRBV7-9 to TRBJ2-3; D perhaps matches TRBD2 (5 bases). The CDR3 is 13 amino acids. In germline, CDR1 is SEHNR, CDR2 FQNEAQ (reference sequence). V was clipped by 10 bases and J by 7 bases, with 18 bases between them.

This clone came up a few times. The chain links TRBV24-1 to TRBJ1-2; 10 nucleotides align to TRBD1. Germline CDR1 is KGHDR and CDR2 is SFDVKD. J gave up 7 bases and V 10 bases, and 11 bases lay outside the gene matches. This CDR3 is built from 14 residues. The CDR3 DNA sequence: TGTGCCACTAATAACGGGGACAGGGGATCTGGCTACACCTTC. This encodes CATNNGDRGSGYTF.

The CDR3 reads CASSPSPQSGGPTNYGYTF. CDR3 sequence (DNA): TGTGCCAGCTCACCATCACCCCAATCAGGGGGCCCAACTAACTATGGCTACACCTTC. The chain carries TRBV18 and TRBJ1-2; 8 bases are shared with TRBD1. Losses at the gene ends were 2 bases for V and 0 bases for J; bases not matched to a gene: 14. This CDR3 region has 19 residues. Looked up from germline, CDR1 is KGHSH and CDR2 is LQKENI.

The chain links TRBV6-5 to TRBJ1-2; D is ambiguous. V dropped 6 bases and J dropped 8 bases, with 10 bases sitting between them. In germline, CDR1 is MNHEY, CDR2 SVGAGI. The CDR3 runs 11 residues. CDR3 DNA: TGTGCCAGCAGACACACCCTCGGCTACACCTTC. Protein sequence: CASRHTLGYTF.

The chain joins TRBV12-3 or TRBV12-4 to TRBJ1-2; 9 bases line up with TRBD1. The V segment lost 5 bases and the J segment 5 bases; nucleotides outside the gene matches: 3. There are 13 residues in the CDR3. The CDR3 region has the DNA TGTGCCAGCAGTCCGGGACAGGGTTATGGCTACACCTTC. Amino acids: CASSPGQGYGYTF.

The DNA for the CDR3 is TGCGCCAGCAGCGCCGGGACAGGGGTTACTGAAGCTTTCTTT. Translating it yields CASSAGTGVTEAFF. The chain joins TRBV5-1 to TRBJ1-1; 10 bases fit TRBD1. This CDR3 is built from 14 residues. CDR1 and CDR2 (germline): SGHRS, YFSETQ. Germline trimming cut 4 bases from V and 5 bases from J; bases unmatched to any gene: 5.

This rearrangement joins TRBV18 to TRBJ2-7; 9 bases map to TRBD1. Germline V CDR1 and CDR2: KGHSH, LQKENI. There are 15 residues in the CDR3. V dropped 5 bases and J dropped 7; count of bases not matched to a gene: 12. The CDR3 sequence is CASSLGQGNPWEQYV. The CDR3 coding sequence is TGTGCCAGCTCATTGGGACAGGGTAACCCTTGGGAGCAGTACGTC.

This clone was seen once. The chain employs TRBV19 and TRBJ1-2, with 7 positions matching TRBD1. Germline CDR1 reads LNHDA; CDR2 reads SQIVND (reference sequence). The CDR3 is made up of 16 amino acids. The junction had 8 bases not matched to a gene; V was cut back by 4 bases and J by 0 bases. This CDR3 reads CASSNRDSRANYGYTF. For the CDR3, the DNA is TGTGCCAGTAGTAATAGGGACAGCCGAGCTAACTATGGCTACACCTTC.